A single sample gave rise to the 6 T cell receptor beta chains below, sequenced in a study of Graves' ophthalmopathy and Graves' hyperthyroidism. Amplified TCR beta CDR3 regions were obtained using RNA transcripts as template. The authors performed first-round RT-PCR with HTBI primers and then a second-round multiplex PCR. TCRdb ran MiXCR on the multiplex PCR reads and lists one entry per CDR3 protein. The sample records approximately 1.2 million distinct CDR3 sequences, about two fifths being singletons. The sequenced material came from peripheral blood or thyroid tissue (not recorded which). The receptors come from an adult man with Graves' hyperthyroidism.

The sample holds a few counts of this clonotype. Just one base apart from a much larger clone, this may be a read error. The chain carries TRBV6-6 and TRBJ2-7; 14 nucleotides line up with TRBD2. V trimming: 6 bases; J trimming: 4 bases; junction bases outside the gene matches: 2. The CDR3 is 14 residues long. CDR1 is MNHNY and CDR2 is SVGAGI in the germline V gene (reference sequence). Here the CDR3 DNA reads TGTGCCAGCAGGGGACTAGCGGGAGAATACGAGCAGTACTTC. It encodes CASRGLAGEYEQYF.

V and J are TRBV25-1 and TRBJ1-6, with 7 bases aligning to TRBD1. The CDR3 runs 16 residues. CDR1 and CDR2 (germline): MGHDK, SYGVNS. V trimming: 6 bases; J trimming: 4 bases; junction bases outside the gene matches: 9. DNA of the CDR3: TGTGCCAGCAGCCCTCCCGGGGGACAGTATAATTCACCCCTCCACTTT. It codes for CASSPPGGQYNSPLHF.

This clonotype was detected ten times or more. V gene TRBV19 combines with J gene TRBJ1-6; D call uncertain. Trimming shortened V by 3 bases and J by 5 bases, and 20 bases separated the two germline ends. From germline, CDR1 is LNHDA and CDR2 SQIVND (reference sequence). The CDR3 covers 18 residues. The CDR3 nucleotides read TGTGCCAGTAGTATCGGGCGCATAACCAGGCCGGATAATTCACCCCTCCACTTT. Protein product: CASSIGRITRPDNSPLHF.

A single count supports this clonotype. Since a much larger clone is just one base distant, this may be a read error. The CDR3 spells CASSKQGVSYEQYF. The CDR3, as DNA: TGTGCCAGCAGCAAACAGGGAGTATCCTACGAGCAGTACTTC. V gene TRBV11-2 combines with J gene TRBJ2-7; D possibly corresponds to TRBD1 (6 bases). The CDR3 has 14 residues. V was clipped by 5 bases and J by 1 base, with 12 bases between them. Germline loops: CDR1 SGHAT, CDR2 FQNNGV.

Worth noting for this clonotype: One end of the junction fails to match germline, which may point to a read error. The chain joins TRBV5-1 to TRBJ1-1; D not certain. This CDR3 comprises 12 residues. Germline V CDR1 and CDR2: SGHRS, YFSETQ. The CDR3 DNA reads TGTGCCTGGAGTGTAGGTTCCATTGAAGCTTTCTTT. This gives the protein CAWSVGSIEAFF.

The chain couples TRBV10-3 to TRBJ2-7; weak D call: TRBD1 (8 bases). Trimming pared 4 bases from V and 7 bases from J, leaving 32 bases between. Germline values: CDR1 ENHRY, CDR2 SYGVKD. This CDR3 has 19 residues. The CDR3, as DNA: TGTGCCATCAGTGGGACAGGGAGAACTAGCGTTGACCATCTTGGAGAGCAGTACTTC. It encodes CAISGTGRTSVDHLGEQYF.